One sample yielded the 16 T cell receptor beta chains listed below, sequenced in a study of OX40 agonist ivuxolimab in advanced cancers. The repertoire was sequenced with immunoSEQ multiplex PCR; TCRdb's copy has only in-frame clones and lacks some. The sample lists about 100,000 clones; approximately 93% were seen once. This specimen consisted of CD4+ or CD8+ T cells sorted from blood, obtained in a trial of the OX40 agonist ivuxolimab. These receptors came from an adult with an advanced solid tumor such as melanoma, head and neck, liver or kidney cancer.

CDR3 nucleotides: TGTGCCACCAGCAGAAGAACAGGGCGGGGCACAGATACGCAGTATTTT. This gives the protein CATSRRTGRGTDTQYF. V gene TRBV15 combines with J gene TRBJ2-3; a weak D match, TRBD1 (6 bases). The ends were cut back, 2 bases at V and 1 base at J, with 13 bases in the middle. Looked up from germline, CDR1 is LNHNV and CDR2 is YYDKDF (reference sequence). The CDR3 sequence is 16 residues long. The full variable domain, rest sourced from reference TRBV15 and TRBJ2-3, is DAMVIQNPRYQVTQFGKPVTLSCSQTLNHNVMYWYQQKSSQAPKLLFHYYDKDFNNEADTPDNFQSRRPNTSFCFLDIRSPGLGDTAMYLCATSRRTGRGTDTQYFGPGTRLTVL.

The CDR3 loop is CASSRRTGGEQYF. CDR3 coding DNA: TGTGCCAGCAGCCGTCGGACAGGGGGAGAGCAGTACTTC. The chain combines TRBV7-6 with TRBJ2-7; TRBD1 matches at 10 bases. The CDR3 sequence is 13 residues long. Germline CDR1 reads SGHVS; CDR2 reads FNYEAQ. V was pared by 5 bases and J by 7 bases, with 5 bases of the junction left unmatched.

V is TRBV28 and J is TRBJ2-3; 8 bases map to TRBD2. Germline values: CDR1 MDHEN, CDR2 SYDVKM. CDR3 length: 15 residues. The V gene end was trimmed by 8 bases and the J gene end by 2 bases; junction bases not matched to a gene: 9. The CDR3: CASHPSGRTTDTQYF. CDR3 nucleotides: TGTGCCAGCCACCCCAGCGGGAGAACCACAGATACGCAGTATTTT.

The rearrangement uses TRBV7-2 and TRBJ1-1; TRBD1 is a possible D gene (5 bases). CDR1 is SGHTA, CDR2 FQGNSA, per germline. The CDR3 is 13 amino acids. V was shortened by 5 bases and J by 3 bases, with 10 bases between the two germline ends. The CDR3 here is CASSRDLYTEAFF. CDR3 DNA: TGTGCCAGCAGCCGGGACCTATACACTGAAGCTTTCTTT.

The genes are TRBV11-2 and TRBJ2-7; unclear D gene. Germline V lookup: CDR1 SGHAT, CDR2 FQNNGV. Trimming shortened V by 1 base and J by 2 bases, and 21 bases separated the two germline ends. This CDR3 spans 18 amino acids. In nucleotides, the CDR3 is TGTGCCAGCAGCTTAGTGGGCGTCGGAGACATCCTCCCCTACGAGCAGTACTTC. It specifies CASSLVGVGDILPYEQYF.

V is TRBV5-8 and J is TRBJ2-2; the D gene is possibly TRBD1 (5 bases). V lost 4 bases and J lost 1, with 11 bases in between. Germline values: CDR1 SGHTS, CDR2 YDEGEE. There are 15 residues in the CDR3. This chain's CDR3 is CASSADILNTGELFF. In nucleotides, the CDR3 is TGTGCCAGCAGCGCGGACATATTGAACACCGGGGAGCTGTTTTTT.

CDR3 residues: CASSLRVDNYGYTF. DNA of the CDR3: TGTGCCAGCAGCTTGCGGGTAGATAACTATGGCTACACCTTC. V is TRBV5-4 and J is TRBJ1-2, with D uncertain. Germline values: CDR1 SGHNT, CDR2 YYREEE (reference sequence). V lost 1 base and J 1 base, leaving 8 bases between the germline ends. The CDR3 covers 14 residues.

The V call is TRBV19, the J call TRBJ1-1, with no clear D. The CDR3 loop spans 12 amino acids. Trimming stripped 8 bases from V and 5 bases from J, with 12 bases between. CDR1 LNHDA and CDR2 SQIVND come from the germline V gene (reference sequence). The CDR3 sequence: CASRGPVTEAFF. The CDR3 DNA is TGTGCCAGTCGTGGGCCTGTTACTGAAGCTTTCTTT.

The chain employs TRBV7-2 and TRBJ2-3; TRBD2 matches 11 bases. V lost 4 bases to trimming and J lost 4 bases; unmatched junction nucleotides: 7. Germline CDR1 reads SGHTA; CDR2 reads FQGNSA. The CDR3 length is 16 residues. CDR3 coding DNA: TGTGCCAGCAGCTCATCACTAGCGGGGGCCTCAGATACGCAGTATTTT. It is translated as CASSSSLAGASDTQYF.

This sequence joins TRBV28 and TRBJ1-6; tentative D call: TRBD1 (6 bases). There are 17 residues in the CDR3. Germline CDR1 reads MDHEN; CDR2 reads SYDVKM. Trimming took off 3 bases at V and 7 bases at J, with 19 bases between the two ends. The CDR3 sequence: CASSFEGGADLNSPLHF. The CDR3 DNA sequence: TGTGCCAGCAGTTTTGAGGGGGGCGCGGACCTAAATTCACCCCTCCACTTT.

The genes are TRBV11-2 and TRBJ2-7; possible D gene TRBD1, 5 bases. Germline loops: CDR1 SGHAT, CDR2 FQNNGV. The CDR3 has 14 residues. V was pared by 8 bases and J by 5 bases, with 19 bases between. CDR3 protein: CASSVQTKGDEQYF. The CDR3 region has the DNA TGTGCCAGCTCCGTCCAGACAAAAGGGGACGAGCAGTACTTC. The full variable domain, with the rest looked up from reference TRBV11-2 and TRBJ2-7, is EAGVAQSPRYKIIEKRQSVAFWCNPISGHATLYWYQQILGQGPKLLIQFQNNGVVDDSQLPKDRFSAERLKGVDSTLKIQPAKLEDSAVYLCASSVQTKGDEQYFGPGTRLTVT.

This chain connects TRBV5-1 to TRBJ1-1, with TRBD1 matching over 9 bases. The CDR3 consists of 16 residues. CDR1 and CDR2 from the germline V gene are SGHRS and YFSETQ. After removal of 0 bases from V and 7 bases from J, the junction contained 10 bases not matched to a gene. CDR3 bases: TGCGCCAGCAGCTTGGCCGGGGACAGGGCCCAGGGTGAAGCTTTCTTT. Translating gives CASSLAGDRAQGEAFF. The full variable domain, rest sourced from reference TRBV5-1 and TRBJ1-1, is KAGVTQTPRYLIKTRGQQVTLSCSPISGHRSVSWYQQTPGQGLQFLFEYFSETQRNKGNFPGRFSGRQFSNSRSEMNVSTLELGDSALYLCASSLAGDRAQGEAFFGQGTRLTVV.

This chain links TRBV29-1 with TRBJ2-5; weak D call: TRBD2 (5 bases). Germline loops: CDR1 SQVTM, CDR2 ANQGSEA. Trimming removed 2 bases from V and 5 bases from J, with 12 bases in between. The CDR3 extends over 13 amino acids. CDR3 DNA: TGCAGCGTTGAAATCAGCGGTGGGGAGACCCAGTACTTC. It specifies CSVEISGGETQYF. The whole variable domain, filled in from reference TRBV29-1 and TRBJ2-5, reads SAVISQKPSRDICQRGTSLTIQCQVDSQVTMMFWYRQQPGQSLTLIATANQGSEATYESGFVIDKFPISRPNLTFSTLTVSNMSPEDSSIYLCSVEISGGETQYFGPGTRLLVL.

The rearrangement links TRBV27 to TRBJ1-1, with unresolved D. CDR1 is MNHEY, CDR2 SMNVEV, per germline (reference sequence). CDR3 size: 13 residues. Trimming pared 7 bases from V and 1 base from J, leaving 10 bases between. Written as DNA, the CDR3 is TGTGCCAGCACCCGGGCGTGGAACACTGAAGCTTTCTTT. As protein: CASTRAWNTEAFF.

Details on this clone: Additional DNA sequences in this sample encode the identical CDR3. This sequence joins TRBV7-2 and TRBJ2-7; D is unresolved. This CDR3 contains 11 residues. V was clipped by 3 bases and J by 3 bases, with 3 bases between them. CDR1 SGHTA and CDR2 FQGNSA come from the germline V gene. DNA for the CDR3: TGTGCCAGCAGCTTGCGCTACGAGCAGTACTTC. Translated: CASSLRYEQYF.

This chain joins TRBV2 and TRBJ1-5, with 8 bases identical to TRBD1. CDR1 is SNHLY, CDR2 FYNNEI, per germline. V gave up 7 bases and J gave up 5 bases; unmatched junction bases: 7. This CDR3 spans 14 amino acids. CDR3 sequence: CASTKTGADQPQHF. The CDR3 DNA reads as TGTGCCAGCACCAAGACAGGGGCCGATCAGCCCCAGCATTTT.